Reported below is one T cell receptor (beta chain). Its antigen remains unknown. Through a sample-barcoded 5' primer and a J-beta primer mix, a second PCR was run for roughly 6 to 12 cycles. Each CDR3 protein is one row after TCRdb ran MiXCR on the 5' RACE reads. The table lists around 850,000 distinct CDR3 sequences, roughly 35% of them singletons. Deletions cut 5 bases from V and 3 bases from J, with 13 bases between. The CDR3 extends over 14 amino acids. Germline V gene lookup returns CDR1 SGHTA and CDR2 FQGNSA. The sample belongs to a study of blood T cells in healthy people across ages. Study overall: Through template switching, about one barcoded beta molecule was captured per two T cells, as measured in model experiments.

Study results and limitations: Shifts in expanded clonotypes may have been confounded by donor CMV status, which was unknown.

This clonotype was obtained from a man between 18 and 35 years old in good health. The chain couples TRBV7-2 to TRBJ2-5; D perhaps matches TRBD1 (5 bases). The sample was blood. CDR3 in DNA: TGTGCCAGCAGCCCCCCAGGGTTGGAAGAGACCCAGTACTTC. It is translated as CASSPPGLEETQYF.